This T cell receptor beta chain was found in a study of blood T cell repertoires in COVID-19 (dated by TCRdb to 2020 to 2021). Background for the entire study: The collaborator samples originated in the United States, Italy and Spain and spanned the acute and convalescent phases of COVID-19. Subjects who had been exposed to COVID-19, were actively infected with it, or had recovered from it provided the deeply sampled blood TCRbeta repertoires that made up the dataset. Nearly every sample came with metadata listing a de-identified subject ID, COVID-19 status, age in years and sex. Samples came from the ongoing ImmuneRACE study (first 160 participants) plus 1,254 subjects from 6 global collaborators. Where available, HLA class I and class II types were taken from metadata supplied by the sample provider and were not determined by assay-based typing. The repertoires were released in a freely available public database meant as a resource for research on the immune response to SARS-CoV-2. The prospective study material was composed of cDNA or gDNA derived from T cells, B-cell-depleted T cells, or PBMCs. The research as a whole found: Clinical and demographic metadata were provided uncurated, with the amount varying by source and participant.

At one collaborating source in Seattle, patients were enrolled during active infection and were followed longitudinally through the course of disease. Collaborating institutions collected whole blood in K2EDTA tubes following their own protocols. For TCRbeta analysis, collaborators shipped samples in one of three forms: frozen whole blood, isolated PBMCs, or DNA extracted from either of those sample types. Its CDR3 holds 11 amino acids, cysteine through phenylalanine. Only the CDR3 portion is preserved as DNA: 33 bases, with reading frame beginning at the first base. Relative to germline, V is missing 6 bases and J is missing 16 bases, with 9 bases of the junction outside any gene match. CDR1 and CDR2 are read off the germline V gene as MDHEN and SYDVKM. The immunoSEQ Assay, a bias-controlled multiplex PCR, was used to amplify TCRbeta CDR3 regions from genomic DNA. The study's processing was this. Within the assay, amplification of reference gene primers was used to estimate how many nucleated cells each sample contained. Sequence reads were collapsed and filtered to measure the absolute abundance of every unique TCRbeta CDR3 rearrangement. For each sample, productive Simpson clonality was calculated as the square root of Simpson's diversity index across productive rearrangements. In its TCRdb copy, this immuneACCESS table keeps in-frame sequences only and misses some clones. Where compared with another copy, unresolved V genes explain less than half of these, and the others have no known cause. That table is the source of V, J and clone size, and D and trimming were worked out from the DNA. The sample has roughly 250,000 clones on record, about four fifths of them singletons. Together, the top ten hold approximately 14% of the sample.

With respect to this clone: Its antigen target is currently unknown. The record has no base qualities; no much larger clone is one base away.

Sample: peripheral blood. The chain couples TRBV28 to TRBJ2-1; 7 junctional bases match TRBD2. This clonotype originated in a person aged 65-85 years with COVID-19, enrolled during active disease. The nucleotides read TGTGCCAGCAGCCGAGGACTAGAGGGTTTCTTC. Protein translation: CASSRGLEGFF.